This TCR beta chain was sequenced in a study of shared clonotypes between healthy human individuals. Study background: A donor's plate count was three for CD4 naive and three for CD4 memory; CD8 naive had two and CD8 memory one. Regarding the study as a whole: Naive CD4 clonotypes overlapped across a handful of donors at roughly 5.1%.

Comment on this clone: Its specificity is not known.

Clones were read by immunoSEQ multiplex PCR, and TCRdb kept only the in-frame ones, dropping some. The sample has a few million clones, approximately 94% seen once. CDR1 and CDR2 (germline): LNHNV, YYDKDF (reference sequence). Trimming shortened V by 0 bases and J by 5 bases, and 8 bases separated the two germline ends. This CDR3 spans 14 amino acids. The sequencing sample was made of naive CD4+ T cells sorted from blood. Sample subset: CD45RA+ positively selected. This TCR came from a young man in good health. The chain links TRBV15 to TRBJ1-5; D gene ambiguous. CDR3 nucleotides: TGTGCCACCAGCAGAGATGCCAGCTATCAGCCCCAGCATTTT. Its protein product is CATSRDASYQPQHF.